The 20 T cell receptor beta chains below come from one sample, sequenced in a study of T cell changes during pregnancy in multiple sclerosis. Repertoires were generated with immunoSEQ multiplex PCR, while TCRdb's copy carries only in-frame clones and drops some. The repertoire holds some 77,000 clones, under 95% seen once, with around 2.6% in the top ten. Sequencing was performed on peripheral blood, taken after pregnancy. These receptors were collected from a female donor in good health, enrolled as a control in a pregnancy study.

The J gene is TRBJ1-1, the V gene TRBV10-3; 8 nucleotides match TRBD1. This CDR3 is 15 amino acids long. Germline CDR1 reads ENHRY; CDR2 reads SYGVKD. Trimming at V came to 2 bases and at J to 1 base, leaving 3 bases not matched to a gene. CDR3 sequence: CAISEGQGKNTEAFF. CDR3 in DNA: TGTGCCATCAGTGAGGGACAGGGTAAGAACACTGAAGCTTTCTTT.

There are a few counts of this clone. This chain links TRBV5-1 with TRBJ1-6, with TRBD1 identical over 7 bases. V lost 0 bases to trimming and J lost 5 bases; unmatched junction nucleotides: 2. Germline loops: CDR1 SGHRS, CDR2 YFSETQ. The length of the CDR3 is 15 residues. The CDR3 sequence: CASSLEGANNSPLHF. CDR3 DNA sequence: TGCGCCAGCAGCTTGGAGGGGGCGAATAATTCACCCCTCCACTTT.

The chain has TRBV28 and TRBJ2-1; TRBD2 aligns across 13 bases. The CDR3 is 16 residues long. With 4 bases clipped from V and 6 bases from J, the junction kept 6 bases outside the gene matches. Germline-derived CDR1 and CDR2 are MDHEN and SYDVKM. The CDR3 loop reads CASSSSGTSGINEQFF. CDR3 DNA sequence: TGTGCCAGCAGTTCGTCCGGGACTAGCGGGATCAATGAGCAGTTCTTC.

CDR3: CASSEAHLDIFELGTSQEETQYF. The CDR3 DNA reads as TGTGCCAGCAGTGAAGCGCATCTGGACATATTTGAGCTCGGGACTAGTCAAGAAGAGACCCAGTACTTC. The chain couples TRBV6-1 to TRBJ2-5, with 8 bases matching TRBD2. Germline CDR1 and CDR2: MNHNS and SASEGT. The length of the CDR3 is 23 residues. The V gene end was trimmed by 0 bases and the J gene end by 3 bases; junction bases not matched to a gene: 27.

The chain links TRBV6-6 to TRBJ2-1, with D possibly TRBD1 on 6 matching bases. Trimming stripped 7 bases from V and 5 bases from J, with 15 bases between. The CDR3 runs 14 residues. CDR1 MNHNY and CDR2 SVGAGI come from the germline V gene (reference sequence). In nucleotides, the CDR3 is TGTGCCAGCATTTCCAGGGGTGGGAACAATGAGCAGTTCTTC. Amino acids: CASISRGGNNEQFF.

CDR3 DNA: TGCAGCGTTGGCCTGCGAGAGACCCAGTACTTC. Protein product: CSVGLRETQYF. The chain recombines TRBV29-1 with TRBJ2-5; D is uncertain. The germline V gene encodes CDR1 SQVTM and CDR2 ANQGSEA. The V end lost 4 bases, the J end lost 4 bases, and 7 bases lay between the germline ends. CDR3 length: 11 residues.

V gene TRBV7-8 combines with J gene TRBJ1-2; no firm D call. The CDR3 has 16 residues. Trimming removed 1 base at V and 4 bases at J, with 16 bases between. Per the germline V gene, CDR1 is SGHVS and CDR2 is FQNEAQ. The CDR3 protein is CASSLGLRGVGYGYTF. The CDR3, as DNA: TGTGCCAGCAGCTTAGGGCTCAGAGGCGTTGGCTATGGCTACACCTTC.

The chain uses TRBV6-6 and TRBJ2-7; D might be TRBD2 (6 bases). Germline CDR1 MNHNY, CDR2 SVGAGI (reference sequence). This CDR3 contains 16 residues. V gave up 0 bases and J gave up 6 bases, with 18 bases separating them. CDR3 in DNA: TGTGCCAGCAGTTACTCGATCGCGGGGTTGCTAGGCGAGCAGTACTTC. It specifies CASSYSIAGLLGEQYF.

This sequence joins TRBV11-2 and TRBJ2-5; 7 bases align to TRBD2. V shed 5 bases and J 2 bases; nucleotides not matched to a gene: 5. CDR1 and CDR2 (germline): SGHAT, FQNNGV. CDR3 length equals 14 residues. The chain's CDR3 is CASSRQGGQETQYF. CDR3 DNA sequence: TGTGCCAGCAGCAGGCAGGGAGGGCAAGAGACCCAGTACTTC.

CDR3 sequence (DNA): TGTGCCAGCAGTTGGCTGGGGGCGCCTGGGGACACCTTC. It specifies CASSWLGAPGDTF. The chain has TRBV6-5 and TRBJ1-2; a weak D match, TRBD1 (6 bases). Per the germline V gene, CDR1 is MNHEY and CDR2 is SVGAGI. V lost 4 bases, J lost 12 bases, and 18 bases lay in between. CDR3 size: 13 residues.

The chain is built from TRBV4-2 and TRBJ2-7; 13 bases agree with TRBD2. Germline assignment: CDR1 LGHNA and CDR2 YNFKEQ. With 6 bases clipped from V and 1 base from J, the junction kept 9 bases outside the gene matches. This CDR3 spans 17 amino acids. The CDR3 DNA reads TGTGCCAGCAGTCGCGGGACTAGCGGGGCCCCATCCTACGAGCAGTACTTC. Translated, it gives CASSRGTSGAPSYEQYF.

This clone occurred once. This chain joins TRBV15 and TRBJ2-3; tentative D call: TRBD2 (6 bases). The CDR3 spans 17 residues. The V end was cut by 0 bases, the J end by 2 bases, with 15 bases between. Looked up from germline, CDR1 is LNHNV and CDR2 is YYDKDF (reference sequence). CDR3 DNA sequence: TGTGCCACCAGCAGAGATTTTGTTAGCGGAAACACAGATACGCAGTATTTT. It is translated as CATSRDFVSGNTDTQYF. The full variable domain, rest sourced from reference TRBV15 and TRBJ2-3, is DAMVIQNPRYQVTQFGKPVTLSCSQTLNHNVMYWYQQKSSQAPKLLFHYYDKDFNNEADTPDNFQSRRPNTSFCFLDIRSPGLGDTAMYLCATSRDFVSGNTDTQYFGPGTRLTVL.

The chain links TRBV5-4 to TRBJ2-7; a possible D gene is TRBD1 (6 bases). V was shortened by 0 bases and J by 2 bases, with 9 bases between the two germline ends. The length of the CDR3 is 14 residues. From germline, CDR1 is SGHNT and CDR2 YYREEE (reference sequence). The CDR3: CASSLAAGAYEQYF. As DNA, the CDR3 is TGTGCCAGCAGCTTGGCTGCAGGGGCCTACGAGCAGTACTTC.

The chain is built from TRBV7-6 and TRBJ2-7, with D maybe TRBD1 (5 bases). The CDR3 consists of 15 residues. The V end lost 1 base, the J end lost 5 bases, and 15 bases lay between the germline ends. Germline loops: CDR1 SGHVS, CDR2 FNYEAQ. DNA for the CDR3: TGTGCCAGCAGCTTAGTGGGCAGGGTAGTTGACGAGCAGTACTTC. It translates to CASSLVGRVVDEQYF.

The chain joins TRBV11-1 to TRBJ2-3; D remains unclear. This CDR3 is built from 14 residues. The V gene's germline CDR1 is SGHAT and CDR2 FQDESV (reference sequence). V lost 5 bases and J lost 5, with 14 bases in between. The CDR3 region is CASSPLGVGDTQYF. Here the CDR3 DNA reads TGTGCCAGCAGCCCCCTAGGCGTGGGAGATACGCAGTATTTT.

The chain employs TRBV7-3 and TRBJ2-3; TRBD2 agrees at 7 bases. V was pared by 0 bases and J by 3 bases, with 6 bases of the junction left unmatched. There are 16 residues in the CDR3. Germline V gene lookup returns CDR1 SGHTA and CDR2 FQGTGA. The DNA for the CDR3 is TGTGCCAGCAGCTTAACGTCGGGAGGAGGTACAGATACGCAGTATTTT. It codes for CASSLTSGGGTDTQYF.

J is TRBJ1-1 and V is TRBV14; 7 bases match TRBD1. The CDR3 totals 13 residues. Germline V gives CDR1 SGHDN, CDR2 FVKESK. V was clipped by 4 bases and J by 5 bases; unmatched bases: 4. The CDR3 DNA reads as TGTGCCAGCAGCCCCGACAGGGTAACTGAAGCTTTCTTT. Translated: CASSPDRVTEAFF.

The chain carries TRBV10-3 and TRBJ2-1; 10 positions agree with TRBD1. CDR3 length: 15 residues. The junction had 13 bases not matched to a gene; V was cut back by 10 bases and J by 7 bases. Germline assignment: CDR1 ENHRY and CDR2 SYGVKD. CDR3 bases: TGTGCCACCCGGGCCGGGACAGGGGAGAGAAATGAGCAGTTCTTC. It is translated as CATRAGTGERNEQFF.

This sequence joins TRBV30 and TRBJ1-2; D is uncertain. V was shortened by 0 bases and J by 4 bases, with 9 bases between the two germline ends. CDR1 and CDR2 (germline): GTSNPN, SVGIG (reference sequence). The CDR3 totals 13 residues. CDR3 loop: CAWSVRGGYGYTF. CDR3 coding DNA: TGTGCCTGGAGTGTACGGGGAGGCTATGGCTACACCTTC.

The V and J genes are TRBV7-2 and TRBJ2-7, with TRBD1 matching 9 bases. The germline V gene encodes CDR1 SGHTA and CDR2 FQGNSA. With V trimmed by 1 base and J by 4 bases, 2 bases remained unmatched. This CDR3 has 14 residues. CDR3: CASSLGQGVYEQYF. As DNA, the CDR3 is TGTGCCAGCAGCTTAGGACAGGGGGTTTACGAGCAGTACTTC.